Sequencing of this TCR beta chain was carried out in a study of CD8 T cells in ankylosing spondylitis. Using its own MiXCR run on the 5' RACE reads, TCRdb lists one record per CDR3 protein. The sample contains a few hundred thousand distinct CDR3 sequences, about 10% of which appear only once. CDR3 length equals 14 residues. Germline loops: CDR1 SGHVS, CDR2 FQNEAQ. V trimming: 5 bases; J trimming: 8 bases; junction bases outside the gene matches: 6. This clonotype was observed a few times. Sequences were obtained from blood, either unsorted or a sorted T cell fraction (not recorded which). The receptor was derived from a male donor with ankylosing spondylitis or in good health (not recorded which). The chain combines TRBV7-8 with TRBJ1-4; 9 positions agree with TRBD1. CDR3 in DNA: TGTGCCAGCAGCCCGGGGGACAGGGCAGAAAAACTGTTTTTT. This encodes CASSPGDRAEKLFF.